This TCR beta chain was identified in a study of T cell repertoires in cytomegalovirus infection. Regarding the study as a whole: Dominating the ex vivo response were HLA-C-restricted CMV-specific TCR beta clonotypes.

CDR3 length: 15 amino acids. CDR1 and CDR2 (germline): MNHNY, SVGAGI (reference sequence). The ends lost 4 bases at V and 3 bases at J; junction bases unmatched: 4. TCRdb reprocessed the reads with MiXCR, giving one entry per CDR3 protein. Of about 920,000 distinct CDR3 sequences listed, 31% are singletons. Details on this clonotype: The antigen remains undetermined.

This clonotype originated in a human donor in good health (CMV status not recorded). Some clones in this sample may be carry-over from other donors' samples. This rearrangement joins TRBV6-6 to TRBJ2-3, with 10 nucleotides matching TRBD2. The material sequenced was cultured CD8+ T cells from PBMCs, taken from culture after CMV antigen stimulation. The CDR3 bases are TGTGCCAGCAGTTCTCTAGCGGGGGAGACAGATACGCAGTATTTT. This gives the protein CASSSLAGETDTQYF.